The rows below give T cell receptor beta chains drawn from one sample of a study of radiotherapy plus CTLA-4 blockade in lung cancer. This table comes from immunoSEQ multiplex PCR, and its TCRdb copy is limited to in-frame clones, with some not included. This sample carries over 50,000 clones, approximately 79% of them seen once, and the ten largest clones take 16%. The sequencing here drew on peripheral blood, taken from a patient treated with radiotherapy plus ipilimumab. The origin of the receptors is a human donor with non-small cell lung cancer who had a complete response to radiotherapy plus ipilimumab. Both conserved end residues are part of each CDR3. Each record gives: clone size, D gene, J gene, V gene, CDR3 DNA, CDR3 protein. A D gene is named only where the DNA matches it firmly. Size tells how often a clone was seen (once, few, many) or the class of an expanded clone, and some rows leave it out.

>few|NA|TRBJ1-4|TRBV28
TGTGCCAGCAGTTTAGTCGGGGTCGCAACTAATGAAAAACTGTTTTTT
CASSLVGVATNEKLFF
>NA|NA|TRBJ2-5|TRBV7-9
TGTGCCAGCCGGAGGTCGGGACTTAGCCAAGAGACCCAGTACTTC
CASRRSGLSQETQYF
>NA|NA|TRBJ2-7|TRBV5-1
TGCGCCAGCAGCTTGGCCGGGGGACAGCCTTACGAGCAGTACTTC
CASSLAGGQPYEQYF
>many|NA|TRBJ1-1|TRBV30
TGTGCCTGGAGTCCTCCGGGGGGGGCGTTT
CAWSPPGGAF
>NA|TRBD1|TRBJ1-1|TRBV7-9
TGTGCCAGCAGCTTACAAACTGGACAGGGAGTGAACACTGAAGCTTTCTTT
CASSLQTGQGVNTEAFF
>NA|TRBD1|TRBJ2-3|TRBV2
TGTGCCAGCAGTGAAGAAGGGACAGGGAGCACAGATACGCAGTATTTT
CASSEEGTGSTDTQYF
>few|TRBD1|TRBJ1-3|TRBV19
TGTGCCAGTAGTATAGATCCGGACAGGCGGAGAAACACCATATATTTT
CASSIDPDRRRNTIYF
>NA|TRBD2|TRBJ2-5|TRBV6-5
TGTGCCAGCAGTTACGGGGGACTAGCGGGAGGACAGACCCAGTACTTC
CASSYGGLAGGQTQYF
>NA|NA|TRBJ2-1|TRBV5-1
TGCGCCAGCAGCTTGGCCGACAGCAACAATGAGCAGTTCTTC
CASSLADSNNEQFF
>NA|TRBD2|TRBJ2-1|TRBV10-1
TGCGCCAGCAGTGAGGGCGGGAGTCGAGGCGACAATGAGCAGTTCTTC
CASSEGGSRGDNEQFF
>NA|NA|TRBJ2-5|TRBV18
TGTGCCAGCTCACCTACAGGCGGGGCCATGGAGACCCAGTACTTC
CASSPTGGAMETQYF
>NA|NA|TRBJ1-1|TRBV5-4
TGTGCCAGCAGCTTGCGGAACACTGAAGCTTTCTTT
CASSLRNTEAFF
>NA|NA|TRBJ2-1|TRBV25-1
TGTGCCAGCAGTGCTCGGTTGGGCCCCTACAATGAGCAGTTCTTC
CASSARLGPYNEQFF
>once|TRBD1|TRBJ2-1|TRBV5-1
TGCGCCAGCAGCTGGGGGGGACAGGGCTATGAGCAGTTCTTC
CASSWGGQGYEQFF
>NA|TRBD1|TRBJ1-2|TRBV30
TGTGCCTGGAGTCCAAGGGGGCCTGGCTACACCTTC
CAWSPRGPGYTF
>NA|TRBD2|TRBJ2-5|TRBV7-2
TGTGCCAGCAGCTTCTCGGGCGGGAGTTGGGAGACCCAGTACTTC
CASSFSGGSWETQYF
>NA|NA|TRBJ1-3|TRBV9
TGTGCCAGCAGCGTAGGACAGGTGGTAAGCACCATATATTTT
CASSVGQVVSTIYF
>NA|NA|TRBJ1-2|TRBV4-3
TGCGCCAGCAGCCAAGAGGGGAGGGTAGCTAACTATGGCTACACCTTC
CASSQEGRVANYGYTF
>few|TRBD1|TRBJ2-1|TRBV9
TGTGCCAGCAGCGCCACAGGGGGCAATGAGCAGTTCTTC
CASSATGGNEQFF
>NA|TRBD1|TRBJ1-4|TRBV18
TGTGCCAGCTCACCCCCATCCGGGACAGGCAATGAAAAACTGTTTTTT
CASSPPSGTGNEKLFF
>once|TRBD2|TRBJ2-1|TRBV7-9
TGTGCCAGCAGCGGCTGGGCGGGGGAATACAATGAGCAGTTCTTC
CASSGWAGEYNEQFF
>NA|TRBD1|TRBJ2-1|TRBV5-6
TGTGCCAGCAGCTTGGGGGGGACAGGGGTTTATGAGCAGTTCTTC
CASSLGGTGVYEQFF
>NA|NA|TRBJ2-6|TRBV10-3
TGTGCCATCAGTGACGTCATCTTGGGGGCGGTTGGGGCCAACGTCCTGACTTTC
CAISDVILGAVGANVLTF
>NA|NA|TRBJ1-5|TRBV30
TGTGCCTGGAGTGCGGGAGGGAGTCAGCCCCAGCATTTT
CAWSAGGSQPQHF
>NA|NA|TRBJ1-5|TRBV19
TGTGCCAGTAGGGAGGTTGGGGGCAATCAGCCCCAGCATTTT
CASREVGGNQPQHF
>NA|TRBD1|TRBJ1-2|TRBV14
TGTGCCAGCAGCCTCTCTCCCAGGGGGAGAGGTACCTTC
CASSLSPRGRGTF
>NA|NA|TRBJ1-5|TRBV7-9
TGTGCCAGCAGCCAGACAGGTAATCAGCCCCAGCATTTT
CASSQTGNQPQHF
>NA|NA|TRBJ1-2|TRBV28
TGTGCCAGCAGAGATGGAGAGGGGGGGAGATCAAGTAACTATGGCTACACCTTC
CASRDGEGGRSSNYGYTF
>NA|NA|TRBJ2-2|TRBV11-3
TGTGCCAGCAGCTCCGGAGTGGCGGGAAACACCGGGGAGCTGTTTTTT
CASSSGVAGNTGELFF
>NA|NA|TRBJ2-2|TRBV27
TGTGCCAGCGCAGGGGCCGGGGAGCTGTTTTTT
CASAGAGELFF
>few|TRBD2|TRBJ2-3|TRBV7-8
TGTGCCAGCAGGCAGACCGGGACTAGCGGGAGAAGGGTCACAGATACGCAGTATTTT
CASRQTGTSGRRVTDTQYF
>NA|TRBD1|TRBJ1-1|TRBV18
TGTGCCAGCTCACCGGGGACAGGGAGTATCACTGAAGCTTTCTTT
CASSPGTGSITEAFF
>NA|TRBD1|TRBJ2-7|TRBV6-1
TGTGCCAGCAGTATCGGACAGGCCTCCTACGAGCAGTACTTC
CASSIGQASYEQYF
>NA|NA|TRBJ2-3|TRBV6-1
TGTGCCAGCAGTCTAGCCCGCACAGATACGCAGTATTTT
CASSLARTDTQYF
>NA|TRBD1|TRBJ1-2|TRBV28
TGTACCAGCAGTCCAGGGGACAGGAGGTCCACGTTCTATGGCTACACCTTC
CTSSPGDRRSTFYGYTF
>NA|TRBD1|TRBJ1-2|TRBV10-1
TGCGCCAGCATTAACAGGGGTCCCTATGGCTACACCTTC
CASINRGPYGYTF
>NA|TRBD2|TRBJ2-5|TRBV7-9
TGTGCCAGCAGCCTTGGTAGCGGGGGGTACCAAGAGACCCAGTACTTC
CASSLGSGGYQETQYF
>NA|TRBD2|TRBJ2-1|TRBV7-2
TGTGCCAGCAGGTTCAGGGCGGGGGAGTACAATGAGCAGTTCTTC
CASRFRAGEYNEQFF
>NA|TRBD2|TRBJ2-5|TRBV11-2
TGTGCCAGCAGCTTTCTAGCGGTAGAGACCCAGTACTTC
CASSFLAVETQYF
>NA|NA|TRBJ1-4|TRBV19
TGTGCCAGTAGTGAAACCGGTGAAAAACTGTTTTTT
CASSETGEKLFF
>NA|TRBD1|TRBJ1-1|TRBV5-1
TGCGCCAGCAGCGCCCGACAGGGATCTACGGCTTTCTTT
CASSARQGSTAFF
>NA|NA|TRBJ2-4|TRBV4-3
TGCGCCAGCAGCCAACAGAGGGCCCGGGGGGCTGACATTCAGTACTTC
CASSQQRARGADIQYF
>NA|NA|TRBJ1-2|TRBV6-6
TGTGCCAGCAGTGCTATCCGCGGGGGTGGCTACACCTTC
CASSAIRGGGYTF
>NA|TRBD1|TRBJ1-5|TRBV5-6
TGTGCCAGCAGCTTCGGACAGGGAGTTAGTCAGCCCCAGCATTTT
CASSFGQGVSQPQHF
>NA|TRBD1|TRBJ1-5|TRBV27
TGTGCCAGCAGTTCCCGACAGGGGGGTCAGCCCCAGCATTTT
CASSSRQGGQPQHF
>NA|NA|TRBJ1-5|TRBV30
TGTGCCTGGGATCAGGGTAGCAATCAGCCCCAGCATTTT
CAWDQGSNQPQHF